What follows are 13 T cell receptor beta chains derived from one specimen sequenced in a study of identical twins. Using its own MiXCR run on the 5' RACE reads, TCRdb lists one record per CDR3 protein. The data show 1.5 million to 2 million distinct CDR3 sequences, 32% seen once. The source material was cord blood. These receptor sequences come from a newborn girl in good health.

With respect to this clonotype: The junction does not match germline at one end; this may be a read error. The DNA for the CDR3 is TGTGCCAGCAGCCAAGGCCCCCAGGGCAATCAGCCCCAGCCTTTT. Its translation: CASSQGPQGNQPQPF. J is TRBJ1-5 and V is TRBV4-2; D perhaps matches TRBD1 (5 bases). The CDR3 is 15 amino acids. CDR1 and CDR2 from the germline V gene are LGHNA and YNFKEQ.

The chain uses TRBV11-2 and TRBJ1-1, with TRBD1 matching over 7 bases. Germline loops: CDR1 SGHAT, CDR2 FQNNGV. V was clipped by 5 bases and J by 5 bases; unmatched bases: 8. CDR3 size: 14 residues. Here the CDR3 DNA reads TGTGCCAGCAGCCCGGGGGACAGACGGACTGAAGCTTTCTTT. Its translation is CASSPGDRRTEAFF.

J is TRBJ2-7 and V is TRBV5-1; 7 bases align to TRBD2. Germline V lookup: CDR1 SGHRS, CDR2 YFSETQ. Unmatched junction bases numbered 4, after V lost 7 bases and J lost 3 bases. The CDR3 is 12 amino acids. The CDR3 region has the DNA TGCGCCAGCGCTGCTAGCGGCTACGAGCAGTACTTC. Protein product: CASAASGYEQYF.

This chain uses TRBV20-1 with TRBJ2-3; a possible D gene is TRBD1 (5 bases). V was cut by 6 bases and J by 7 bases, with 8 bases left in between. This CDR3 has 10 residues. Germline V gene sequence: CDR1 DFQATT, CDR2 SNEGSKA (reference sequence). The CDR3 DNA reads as TGCAGTGCCCAGGGAAATACGCAGTATTTT. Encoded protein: CSAQGNTQYF.

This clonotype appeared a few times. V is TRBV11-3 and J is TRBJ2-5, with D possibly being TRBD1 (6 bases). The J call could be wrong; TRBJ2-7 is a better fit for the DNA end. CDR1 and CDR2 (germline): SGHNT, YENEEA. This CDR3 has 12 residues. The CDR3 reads CASTFRGYEQYF. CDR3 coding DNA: TGTGCCAGCACCTTCAGGGGCTACGAGCAGTACTTC.

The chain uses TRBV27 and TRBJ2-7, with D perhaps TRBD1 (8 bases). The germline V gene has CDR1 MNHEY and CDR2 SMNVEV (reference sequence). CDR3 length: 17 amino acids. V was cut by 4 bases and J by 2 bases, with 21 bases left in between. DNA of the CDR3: TGTGCCAGCAGTTCCCACAGGGGGGGCGGGGAGACCTACGAGCAGTACTTC. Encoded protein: CASSSHRGGGETYEQYF.

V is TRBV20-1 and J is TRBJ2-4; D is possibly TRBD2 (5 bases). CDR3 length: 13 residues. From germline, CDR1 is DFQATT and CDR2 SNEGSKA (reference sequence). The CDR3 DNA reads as TGCATCCCAGAGGGTGGAGCCAAAAACATTCAGTACTTC. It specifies CIPEGGAKNIQYF.

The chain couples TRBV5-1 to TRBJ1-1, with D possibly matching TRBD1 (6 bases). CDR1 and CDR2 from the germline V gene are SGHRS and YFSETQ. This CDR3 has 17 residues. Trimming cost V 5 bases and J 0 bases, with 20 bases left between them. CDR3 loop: CASRGSRGRTMNTEAFF. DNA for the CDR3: TGCGCCAGCAGGGGTAGCAGGGGTCGGACCATGAACACTGAAGCTTTCTTT.

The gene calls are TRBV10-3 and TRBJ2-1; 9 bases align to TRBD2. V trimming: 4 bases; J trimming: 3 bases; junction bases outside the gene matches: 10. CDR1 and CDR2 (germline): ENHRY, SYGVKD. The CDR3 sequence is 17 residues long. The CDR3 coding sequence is TGTGCCATCAGTGCCCCGGTGGGGCGGGAGGGCTACAATGAGCAGTTCTTC. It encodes CAISAPVGREGYNEQFF.

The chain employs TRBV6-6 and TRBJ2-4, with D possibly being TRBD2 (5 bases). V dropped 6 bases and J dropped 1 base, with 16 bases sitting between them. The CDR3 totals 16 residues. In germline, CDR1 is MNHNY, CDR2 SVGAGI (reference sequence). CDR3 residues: CASSLGLQWAKNIQYF. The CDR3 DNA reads TGTGCCAGCAGCCTCGGACTTCAGTGGGCCAAAAACATTCAGTACTTC.

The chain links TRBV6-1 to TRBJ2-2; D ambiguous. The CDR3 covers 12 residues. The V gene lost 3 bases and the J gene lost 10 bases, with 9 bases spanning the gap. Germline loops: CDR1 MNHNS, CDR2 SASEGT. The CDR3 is CASSDRSKELFF. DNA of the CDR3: TGTGCCAGCAGTGACCGGTCGAAGGAGCTGTTTTTT.

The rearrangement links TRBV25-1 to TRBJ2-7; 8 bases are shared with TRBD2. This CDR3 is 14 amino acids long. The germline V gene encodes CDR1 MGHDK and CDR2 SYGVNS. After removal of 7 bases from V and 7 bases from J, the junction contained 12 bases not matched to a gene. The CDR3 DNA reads TGTGCCAGCACCCAGACTAGCGCATACAATGAGCAGTACTTC. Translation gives CASTQTSAYNEQYF.

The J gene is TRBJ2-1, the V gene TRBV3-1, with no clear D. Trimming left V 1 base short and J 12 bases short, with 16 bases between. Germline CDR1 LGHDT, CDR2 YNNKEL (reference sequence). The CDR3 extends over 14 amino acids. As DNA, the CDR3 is TGTGCCAGCAGCCAAGTCATCTCTACAATGACGCAGTTCTTC. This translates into CASSQVISTMTQFF.